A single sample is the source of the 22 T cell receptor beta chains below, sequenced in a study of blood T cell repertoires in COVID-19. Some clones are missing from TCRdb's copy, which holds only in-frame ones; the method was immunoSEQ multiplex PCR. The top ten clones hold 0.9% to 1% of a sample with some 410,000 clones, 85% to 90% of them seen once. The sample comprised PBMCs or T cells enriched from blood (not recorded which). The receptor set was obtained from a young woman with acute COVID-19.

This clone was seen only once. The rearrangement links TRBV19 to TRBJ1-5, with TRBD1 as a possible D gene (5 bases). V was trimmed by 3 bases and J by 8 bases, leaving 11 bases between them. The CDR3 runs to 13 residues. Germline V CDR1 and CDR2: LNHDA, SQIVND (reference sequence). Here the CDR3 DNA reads TGTGCCAGTAGTATGCAGGGTAGGGAGCCCCAGCATTTT. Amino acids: CASSMQGREPQHF.

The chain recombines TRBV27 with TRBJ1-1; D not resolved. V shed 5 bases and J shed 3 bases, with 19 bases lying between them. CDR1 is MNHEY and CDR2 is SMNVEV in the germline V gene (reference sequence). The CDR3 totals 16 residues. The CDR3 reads CASSPSFLFGHTEAFF. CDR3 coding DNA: TGTGCCAGCAGTCCCTCGTTCCTGTTTGGGCACACTGAAGCTTTCTTT.

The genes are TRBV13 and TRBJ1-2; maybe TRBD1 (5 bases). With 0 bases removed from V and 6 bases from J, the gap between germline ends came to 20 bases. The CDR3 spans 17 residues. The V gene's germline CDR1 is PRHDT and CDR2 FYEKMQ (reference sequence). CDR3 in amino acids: CASSLGLTSGLGNGYTF. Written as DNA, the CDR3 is TGTGCCAGCAGCTTAGGCCTGACATCAGGGTTGGGAAATGGCTACACCTTC.

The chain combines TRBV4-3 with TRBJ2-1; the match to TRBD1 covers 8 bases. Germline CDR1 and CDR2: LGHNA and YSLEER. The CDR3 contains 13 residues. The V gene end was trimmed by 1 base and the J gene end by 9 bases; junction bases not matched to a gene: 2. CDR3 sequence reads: CASSQGTGTEQFF. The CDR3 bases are TGCGCCAGCAGCCAAGGGACAGGGACTGAGCAGTTCTTC.

The CDR3 loop reads CASSPRQGSRDTQYF. Here the CDR3 DNA reads TGCGCCAGCAGCCCACGCCAGGGCTCGAGAGATACGCAGTATTTT. This chain joins TRBV5-1 and TRBJ2-3; maybe TRBD1 (5 bases). Trimming took 4 bases from V and 5 from J, leaving 17 bases between them. The CDR3 has 15 residues. Per germline, CDR1 SGHRS and CDR2 YFSETQ.

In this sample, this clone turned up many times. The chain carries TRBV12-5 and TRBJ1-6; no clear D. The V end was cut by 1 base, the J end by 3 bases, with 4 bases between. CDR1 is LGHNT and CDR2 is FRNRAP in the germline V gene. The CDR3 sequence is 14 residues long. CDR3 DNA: TGTGCTAGTGGTTTGGGACACTATAATTCACCCCTCCACTTT. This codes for CASGLGHYNSPLHF.

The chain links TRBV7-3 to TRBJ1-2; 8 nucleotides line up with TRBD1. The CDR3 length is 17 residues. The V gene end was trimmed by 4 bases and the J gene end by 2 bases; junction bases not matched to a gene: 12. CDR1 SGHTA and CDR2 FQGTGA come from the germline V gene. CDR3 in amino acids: CASSYPVPGQVNYGYTF. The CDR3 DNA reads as TGTGCCAGCAGCTACCCCGTACCGGGACAGGTAAACTATGGCTACACCTTC. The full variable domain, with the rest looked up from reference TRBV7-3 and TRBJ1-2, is GAGVSQTPSNKVTEKGKYVELRCDPISGHTALYWYRQSLGQGPEFLIYFQGTGAADDSGLPNDRFFAVRPEGSVSTLKIQRTERGDSAVYLCASSYPVPGQVNYGYTFGSGTRLTVV.

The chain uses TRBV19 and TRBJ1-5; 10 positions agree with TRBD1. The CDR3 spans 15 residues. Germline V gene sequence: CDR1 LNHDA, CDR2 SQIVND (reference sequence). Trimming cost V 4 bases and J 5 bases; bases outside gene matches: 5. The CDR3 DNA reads TGTGCCAGTAGTAAGGTGACAGGGGGCCATCAGCCCCAGCATTTT. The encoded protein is CASSKVTGGHQPQHF.

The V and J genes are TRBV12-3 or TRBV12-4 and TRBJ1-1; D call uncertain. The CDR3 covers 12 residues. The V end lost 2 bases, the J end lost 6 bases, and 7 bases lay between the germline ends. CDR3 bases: TGTGCCAGCAGTTTACTGAGGGCTGAAGCTTTCTTT. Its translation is CASSLLRAEAFF.

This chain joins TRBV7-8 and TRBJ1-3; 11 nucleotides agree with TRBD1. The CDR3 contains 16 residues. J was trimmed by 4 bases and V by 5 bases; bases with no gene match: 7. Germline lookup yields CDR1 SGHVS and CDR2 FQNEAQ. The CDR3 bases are TGTGCCAGCAGCCCGGACAGGGGGCAATCGGGAAACACCATATATTTT. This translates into CASSPDRGQSGNTIYF.

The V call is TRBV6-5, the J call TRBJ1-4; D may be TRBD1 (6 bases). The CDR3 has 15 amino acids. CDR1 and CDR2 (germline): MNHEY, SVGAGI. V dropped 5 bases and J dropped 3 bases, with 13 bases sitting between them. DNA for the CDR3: TGTGCCAGCAGTCCTTCGGACAGAGCTAATGAAAAACTGTTTTTT. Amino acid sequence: CASSPSDRANEKLFF.

The CDR3, as DNA: TGTGCCAGCAGTGAAGCAGGGGCGGGGTTCCCCCCAAAAAACATTCAGTACTTC. Its translation is CASSEAGAGFPPKNIQYF. The J gene is TRBJ2-4, the V gene TRBV6-1, with D possibly TRBD2 on 6 matching bases. Germline assignment: CDR1 MNHNS and CDR2 SASEGT. Trimming shortened V by 0 bases and J by 4 bases, and 19 bases separated the two germline ends. This CDR3 is built from 18 residues.

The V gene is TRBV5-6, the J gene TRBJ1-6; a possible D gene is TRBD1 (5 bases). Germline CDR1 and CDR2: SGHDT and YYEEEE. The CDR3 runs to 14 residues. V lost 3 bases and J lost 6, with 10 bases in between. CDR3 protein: CASSSQGINSPLHF. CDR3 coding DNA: TGTGCCAGCAGCTCCCAGGGTATTAATTCACCCCTCCACTTT.

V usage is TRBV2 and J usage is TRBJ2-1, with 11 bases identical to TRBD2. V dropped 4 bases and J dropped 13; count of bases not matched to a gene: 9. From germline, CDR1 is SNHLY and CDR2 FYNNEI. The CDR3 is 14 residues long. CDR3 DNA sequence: TGTGCCAGCAGTGGGGTCAGACTAGCGGGGACTCAGTTCTTC. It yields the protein CASSGVRLAGTQFF.

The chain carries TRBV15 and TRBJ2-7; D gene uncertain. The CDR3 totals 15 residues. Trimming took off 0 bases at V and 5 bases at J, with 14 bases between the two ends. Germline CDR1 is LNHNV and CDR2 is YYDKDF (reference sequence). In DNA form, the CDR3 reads TGTGCCACCAGCAGAGAAAACACCATGATCGACGAGCAGTACTTC. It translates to CATSRENTMIDEQYF.

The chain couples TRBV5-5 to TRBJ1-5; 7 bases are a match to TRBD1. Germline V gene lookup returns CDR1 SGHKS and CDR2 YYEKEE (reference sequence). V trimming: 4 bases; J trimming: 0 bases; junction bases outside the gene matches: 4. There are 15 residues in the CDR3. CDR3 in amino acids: CASSQRQGSNQPQHF. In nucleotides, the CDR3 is TGTGCCAGCAGCCAAAGACAGGGTAGCAATCAGCCCCAGCATTTT. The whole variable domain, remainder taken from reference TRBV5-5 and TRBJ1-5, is DAGVTQSPTHLIKTRGQQVTLRCSPISGHKSVSWYQQVLGQGPQFIFQYYEKEERGRGNFPDRFSARQFPNYSSELNVNALLLGDSALYLCASSQRQGSNQPQHFGDGTRLSIL.

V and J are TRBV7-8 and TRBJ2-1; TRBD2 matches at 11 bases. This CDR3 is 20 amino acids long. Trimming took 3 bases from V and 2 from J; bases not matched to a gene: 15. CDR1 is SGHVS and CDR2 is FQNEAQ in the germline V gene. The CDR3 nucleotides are TGTGCCAGCAGCTTTCCCGGGACACCCGGGACTAGCGGACCCTACAATGAGCAGTTCTTC. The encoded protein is CASSFPGTPGTSGPYNEQFF.

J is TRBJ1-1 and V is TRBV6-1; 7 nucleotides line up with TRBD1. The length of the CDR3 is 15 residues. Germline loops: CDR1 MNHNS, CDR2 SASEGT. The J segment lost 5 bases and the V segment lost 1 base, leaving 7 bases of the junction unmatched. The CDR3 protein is CASSEDLQGGTEAFF. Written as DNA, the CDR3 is TGTGCCAGCAGTGAAGACCTTCAGGGGGGAACTGAAGCTTTCTTT.

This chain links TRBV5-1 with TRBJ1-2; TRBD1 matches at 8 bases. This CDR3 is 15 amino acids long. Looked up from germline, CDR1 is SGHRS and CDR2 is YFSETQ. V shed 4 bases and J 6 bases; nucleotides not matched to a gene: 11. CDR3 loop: CASSTWTGYGHGYTF. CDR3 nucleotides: TGCGCCAGCAGCACTTGGACAGGGTATGGACATGGCTACACCTTC.

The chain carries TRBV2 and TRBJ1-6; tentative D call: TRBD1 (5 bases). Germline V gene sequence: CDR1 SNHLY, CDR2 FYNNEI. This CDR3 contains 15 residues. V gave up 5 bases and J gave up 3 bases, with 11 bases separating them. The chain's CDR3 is CASSPDSRYNSPLHF. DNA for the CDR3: TGTGCCAGCAGTCCCGACAGCCGCTATAATTCACCCCTCCACTTT.

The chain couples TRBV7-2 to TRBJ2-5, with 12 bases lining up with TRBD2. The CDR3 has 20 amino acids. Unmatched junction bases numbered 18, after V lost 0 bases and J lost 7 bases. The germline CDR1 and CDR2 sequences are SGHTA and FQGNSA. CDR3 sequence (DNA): TGTGCCAGCAGCTTAGCGTTAAGTCTGCTAGCGGGGGGGCCTTTTGGGACCCAGTACTTC. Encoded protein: CASSLALSLLAGGPFGTQYF.

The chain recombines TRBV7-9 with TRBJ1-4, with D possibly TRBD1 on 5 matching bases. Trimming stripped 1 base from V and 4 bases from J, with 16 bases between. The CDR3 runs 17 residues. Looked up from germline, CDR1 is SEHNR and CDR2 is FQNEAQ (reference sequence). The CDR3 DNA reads TGTGCCAGCAGCTTAGGAGGTTCGCGACAGATTAATGAAAAACTGTTTTTT. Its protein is CASSLGGSRQINEKLFF.